A selection of T cell receptor beta chains follows, all from one sample in a study of cytomegalovirus exposure and HLA in healthy donors. The table came from immunoSEQ multiplex PCR; TCRdb's copy has only in-frame clones and leaves some out. The table for this sample gives 150,000 or so clones. The sequenced sample was PBMCs. Source of these receptors: a woman aged 50 to 65 in good health and CMV-seronegative. Both conserved end residues are part of each CDR3. D genes are given only for firm matches.

- TRBJ1-2 TRBV5-1 15 CASSPEGGRLYGYTF TGCGCCAGCAGCCCGGAGGGTGGCAGGCTATATGGCTACACCTTC
- TRBJ2-7 TRBV7-2 14 CASSFSRESYEQYF TGTGCCAGCAGCTTTTCCAGGGAATCCTACGAGCAGTACTTC
- TRBJ2-7 TRBV7-8 14 CASSLGGRVTEQYF TGTGCCAGCAGCTTGGGGGGGCGCGTAACCGAGCAGTACTTC
- TRBJ1-5 TRBV6-6 14 CASSYSSSNQPQHF TGTGCCAGCAGTTACTCGAGTAGCAATCAGCCCCAGCATTTT
TRBD1 TRBJ1-2 TRBV19 15 CASSRTSSGGSGYTF TGTGCCAGTAGCCGGACATCCTCAGGGGGCAGTGGCTACACCTTC
TRBD2 TRBJ2-7 TRBV7-3 15 CASRSGTSGTYEQYF TGTGCCAGCAGGTCCGGGACTAGCGGAACCTACGAGCAGTACTTC
- TRBJ1-1 TRBV30 10 CAWAYTEAFF TGTGCCTGGGCGTACACTGAAGCTTTCTTT
TRBD1 TRBJ1-2 TRBV6-5 12 CASSYDRDGYTF TGTGCCAGCAGTTACGACAGGGACGGCTACACCTTC
- TRBJ1-3 TRBV18 16 CASSPRRGASGNTIYF TGTGCCAGCTCACCACGGAGGGGAGCGTCTGGAAACACCATATATTTT
TRBD2 TRBJ2-7 TRBV18 14 CASSPGTSADEQYF TGTGCCAGCTCACCCGGGACTAGCGCAGACGAGCAGTACTTC
TRBD2 TRBJ2-1 TRBV5-1 18 CASSPTGLAGGAINEQFF TGCGCCAGCAGCCCGACGGGACTAGCGGGGGGGGCCATCAATGAGCAGTTCTTC
TRBD1 TRBJ1-6 TRBV4-2 17 CASSSPNPGQGNSPLHF TGTGCCAGCAGCTCGCCCAATCCGGGACAGGGTAATTCACCCCTCCACTTT
TRBD1 TRBJ2-7 TRBV9 14 CASSIGTGEYEQYF TGTGCCAGCAGCATCGGGACAGGGGAATACGAGCAGTACTTC
- TRBJ2-7 TRBV7-9 11 CASSFTYEQYF TGTGCCAGCAGCTTTACCTACGAGCAGTACTTC
TRBD1 TRBJ2-7 TRBV18 15 CASSPGQKNSYEQYF TGTGCCAGCTCACCGGGACAGAAAAACTCCTACGAGCAGTACTTC
TRBD2 TRBJ2-5 TRBV7-2 18 CASSLRWRAGGPRETQYF TGTGCCAGCAGCTTAAGGTGGCGAGCGGGAGGGCCACGAGAGACCCAGTACTTC
- TRBJ1-2 TRBV30 11 CAWRWQGSYTF TGTGCCTGGAGATGGCAGGGAAGCTACACCTTC
- TRBJ2-1 TRBV4-3 15 CASSQNTGTYNEQFF TGCGCCAGCAGCCAAAATACAGGGACCTACAATGAGCAGTTCTTC
- TRBJ2-4 TRBV30 12 CAWSLVLGIQYF TGTGCCTGGAGCTTAGTACTAGGCATTCAGTACTTC
TRBD2 TRBJ2-5 TRBV6-1 13 CATKLAGQETQYF TGTGCCACCAAACTAGCGGGACAAGAGACCCAGTACTTC
- TRBJ1-1 TRBV5-1 14 CASSLDAGFSEAFF TGCGCCAGCAGCTTGGATGCAGGGTTCTCTGAAGCTTTCTTT
- TRBJ1-1 TRBV28 13 CASSPRQPHYGFF TGTGCCAGCAGCCCGAGACAGCCCCACTACGGTTTCTTT
- TRBJ1-2 TRBV18 16 CASSPSGGESVYGYTF TGTGCCAGCTCACCATCGGGCGGGGAATCAGTCTATGGCTACACCTTC
TRBD1 TRBJ2-7 TRBV9 14 CASSARDRGGEQYF TGTGCCAGCAGCGCCCGGGACAGGGGGGGCGAGCAGTACTTC
- TRBJ2-2 TRBV7-2 15 CASSLAGGVSGELFF TGTGCCAGCAGCTTAGCGGGAGGAGTATCCGGGGAGCTGTTTTTT
- TRBJ1-1 TRBV19 13 CASKGIMDTEAFF TGTGCCAGTAAGGGGATTATGGACACTGAAGCTTTCTTT
- TRBJ1-1 TRBV19 13 CASSLATQTEAFF TGTGCCAGTAGTCTCGCCACGCAGACTGAAGCTTTCTTT
TRBD2 TRBJ2-3 TRBV5-4 17 CASSFGTSGGPGDTQYF TGTGCCAGCAGCTTCGGCACTAGCGGGGGGCCCGGGGATACGCAGTATTTT
- TRBJ1-2 TRBV18 16 CASSPPFDLGGYGYTF TGTGCCAGCTCACCACCTTTCGATTTGGGGGGCTATGGCTACACCTTC
TRBD1 TRBJ2-7 TRBV2 15 CASTDRDRDTYEQYF TGTGCCAGCACAGACCGGGACAGGGACACCTACGAGCAGTACTTC
TRBD1 TRBJ1-2 TRBV27 13 CASSSQGDYGYTF TGTGCCAGCAGTTCACAGGGGGACTATGGCTACACCTTC